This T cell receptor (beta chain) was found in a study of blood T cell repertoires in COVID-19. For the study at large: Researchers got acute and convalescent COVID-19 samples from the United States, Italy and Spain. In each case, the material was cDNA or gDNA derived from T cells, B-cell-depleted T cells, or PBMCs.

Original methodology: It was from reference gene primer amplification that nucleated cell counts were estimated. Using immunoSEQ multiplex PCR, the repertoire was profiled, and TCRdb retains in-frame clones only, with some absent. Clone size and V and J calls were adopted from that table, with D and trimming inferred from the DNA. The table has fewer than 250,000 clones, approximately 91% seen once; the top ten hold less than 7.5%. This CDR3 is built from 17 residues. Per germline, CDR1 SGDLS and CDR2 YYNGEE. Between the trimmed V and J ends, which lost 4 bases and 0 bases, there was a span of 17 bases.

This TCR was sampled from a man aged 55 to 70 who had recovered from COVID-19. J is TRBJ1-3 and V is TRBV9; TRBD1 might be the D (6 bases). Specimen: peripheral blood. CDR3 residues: CASSLSQGIFSGNTIYF. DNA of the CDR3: TGTGCCAGCAGCCTCAGCCAGGGGATTTTCTCTGGAAACACCATATATTTT. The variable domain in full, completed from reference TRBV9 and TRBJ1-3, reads DSGVTQTPKHLITATGQRVTLRCSPRSGDLSVYWYQQSLDQGLQFLIQYYNGEERAKGNILERFSAQQFPDLHSELNLSSLELGDSALYFCASSLSQGIFSGNTIYFGEGSWLTVV.